This record looks at one T cell receptor (beta chain) sequence and its context. What it recognizes is unknown. This record comes from a study of cytomegalovirus exposure and HLA in healthy donors. Study conclusions and caveats: Segments of the TCR beta V type were, in most cases, productive about 87% or about 30% of the time in an earlier analysis.

CDR3 length: 13 residues. Germline V CDR1 and CDR2: SGHRS, YFSETQ. V lost 3 bases and J lost 2, with 8 bases in between. PCR employed 60 Vbeta and 13 Jbeta primers. Repertoires were generated with immunoSEQ multiplex PCR, while TCRdb's copy carries only in-frame clones and drops some. The sample includes 93,000 or so clones, almost 80% of them seen just once. The source material was PBMCs. The chain employs TRBV5-1 and TRBJ2-5; D not resolved. The receptor comes from a man aged 45-65 years in good health and CMV-seropositive. Here the CDR3 reads CASSSPTQETQYF. The DNA for the CDR3 is TGCGCCAGCAGCTCCCCCACACAAGAGACCCAGTACTTC.